The rows below give T cell receptor beta chains drawn from one sample of a study of metastatic and nonmetastatic thyroid tumors. TCRdb called clones again from the PCR reads with MiXCR. The profile shows 12,000 or so clones, around 33% of them singletons. Sequenced input: tumor tissue. Receptor source: a male donor with papillary thyroid cancer or a benign thyroid nodule (not recorded which). Some clones in this sample may be carry-over from other donors' samples. CDR3s include the opening cysteine and the closing phenylalanine or tryptophan. The D gene is left open where the match is weak. Clone size is not always given. Where it is, it says once, few, many or a class for expanded clones.

clone_size j_call v_call cdr3_length d_call cdr3_nt cdr3_aa
- TRBJ2-1 TRBV7-9 13 - TGTGCCAGCAGCTACGACATCCACAATGAGCAGTTCTTC CASSYDIHNEQFF
- TRBJ2-7 TRBV20-1 13 TRBD1 TGCAGTGCTATAACAGGGGGCCCTTACGAGCAGTACTTC CSAITGGPYEQYF
- TRBJ2-2 TRBV6-2/TRBV6-3 11 - TGTGCCAGCAGTTATATGGGGGAGCTGTTTTTT CASSYMGELFF
- TRBJ2-3 TRBV5-1 12 - TGCGCCAGCAGAACTAGTATTTATACGCAGTATTTT CASRTSIYTQYF
once TRBJ1-2 TRBV5-1 12 - TGCGCCAGCAGCGGTGGGGGTTGGGGCTACACCTTC CASSGGGWGYTF
- TRBJ2-7 TRBV5-1 16 TRBD2 TGCGCCAGCAGCTTGGATTCGGGAGGGCCGGGGGGCGAGCAGTACTTC CASSLDSGGPGGEQYF
medium-sized TRBJ2-1 TRBV28 17 TRBD2 TGTGCCAGCAGCAATCAAGGGGTGCTAGCGGGAGAAGGTGAGCAGTTCTTC CASSNQGVLAGEGEQFF
once TRBJ2-5 TRBV6-2/TRBV6-3 12 - TGTGCCAGTATGGACAGACAAGAGACCCAGTACTTC CASMDRQETQYF
medium-sized TRBJ2-3 TRBV5-4 15 - TGTGCCAGCAGCTACACAGGGCCCGGCACAGATACGCAGTATTTT CASSYTGPGTDTQYF
- TRBJ2-5 TRBV6-2/TRBV6-3 13 - TGTGCCAGCACTAGACCAGGCGTGGAGACCCAGTACTTC CASTRPGVETQYF
- TRBJ2-7 TRBV2 13 - TGTGCCAGCAGCCCCCGGGACTTCTACGAGCAGTACTTC CASSPRDFYEQYF
- TRBJ1-2 TRBV13 16 TRBD1 TGTGCCAGCAGCTCGGGACAGGGGTTGAGCAACTATGGCTACACCTTC CASSSGQGLSNYGYTF
few TRBJ1-2 TRBV9 12 - TGTGCCAGCAGCAGCGGGTACTATGGCTACACCTTC CASSSGYYGYTF
- TRBJ2-7 TRBV5-6 14 - TGTGCCAGCAGCGGAGGCGCAGGTTGGCACGAGCAGTACTTC CASSGGAGWHEQYF
- TRBJ2-2 TRBV20-1 13 - TGCAGTGCTAGAGTACCGCTAACCGGGGAGCTGTTTTTT CSARVPLTGELFF
- TRBJ2-1 TRBV20-1 14 - TGCAGTGCGACGGGGTACCGCTCCTACAATGAGCAGTTCTTC CSATGYRSYNEQFF